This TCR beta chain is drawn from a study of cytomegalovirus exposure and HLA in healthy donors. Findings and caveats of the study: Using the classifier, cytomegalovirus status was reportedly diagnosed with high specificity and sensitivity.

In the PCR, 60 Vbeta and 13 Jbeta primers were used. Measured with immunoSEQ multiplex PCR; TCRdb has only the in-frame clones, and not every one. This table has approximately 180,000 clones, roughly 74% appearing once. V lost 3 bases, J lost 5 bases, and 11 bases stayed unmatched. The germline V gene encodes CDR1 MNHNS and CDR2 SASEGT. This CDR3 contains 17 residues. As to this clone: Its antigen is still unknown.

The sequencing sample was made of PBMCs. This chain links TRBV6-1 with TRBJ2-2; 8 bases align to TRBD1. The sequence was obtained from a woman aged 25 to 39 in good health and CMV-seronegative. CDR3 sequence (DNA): TGTGCCAGCAGTGAGCCGGTCCGGAGACAGGGGACCGGGGAGCTGTTTTTT. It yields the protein CASSEPVRRQGTGELFF.